The rows below give T cell receptor beta chains drawn from one sample of a study of CD8+ T cells in alopecia areata. Here immunoSEQ multiplex PCR was the method, and the copy in TCRdb shows in-frame clones only, minus some. The data hold about 110,000 clones, with around 50% observed a single time. Material: CD8+ T cells sorted from blood, obtained at week 24, from a patient treated with tofacitinib. The receptor set was obtained from a human donor with alopecia areata. The CDR3 runs from the conserved cysteine through the conserved F or W. The order of the fields is clone size, V gene, J gene, D gene, CDR3 protein, CDR3 DNA. D genes are given only for firm matches. Size tells how often a clone was seen (once, few, many) or the class of an expanded clone, and some rows leave it out.

NA,TRBV5-4,TRBJ2-5,TRBD1,CASSYDREETQYF,TGTGCCAGCAGCTACGACAGGGAGGAGACCCAGTACTTC
few,TRBV5-1,TRBJ2-1,TRBD1,CASSLEGQVTNEQFF,TGCGCCAGCAGCTTGGAGGGACAGGTGACCAATGAGCAGTTCTTC
many,TRBV9,TRBJ2-2,NA,CASSPNSHTGELFF,TGTGCCAGCAGCCCGAACAGTCACACCGGGGAGCTGTTTTTT
NA,TRBV6-1,TRBJ2-7,TRBD2,CASSGRGSSYEQYF,TGTGCCAGCAGCGGGCGGGGGTCCTCCTACGAGCAGTACTTC
NA,TRBV10-2,TRBJ1-1,NA,CASSEEANTEAFF,TGCGCCAGCAGTGAAGAGGCGAACACTGAAGCTTTCTTT
NA,TRBV7-2,TRBJ1-5,NA,CASSLAANQPQHF,TGTGCCAGCAGCTTAGCGGCCAATCAGCCCCAGCATTTT
NA,TRBV7-3,TRBJ2-1,TRBD1,CASSLTLTGSYNEQFF,TGTGCCAGCAGCTTGACTTTGACAGGGTCCTACAATGAGCAGTTCTTC
NA,TRBV2,TRBJ2-3,NA,CASSAVGSTDTQYF,TGTGCCAGCAGTGCCGTCGGCAGCACAGATACGCAGTATTTT
NA,TRBV30,TRBJ1-2,NA,CAWSPDSGYGYTF,TGTGCCTGGAGTCCCGACAGCGGTTATGGCTACACCTTC
NA,TRBV7-9,TRBJ2-2,TRBD2,CASSSGAGVLTGELFF,TGTGCCAGCAGCTCCGGGGCGGGGGTTCTCACCGGGGAGCTGTTTTTT
NA,TRBV7-6,TRBJ2-5,NA,CASSATRETQYF,TGTGCCAGCAGCGCCACGCGGGAGACCCAGTACTTC
NA,TRBV20-1,TRBJ1-1,NA,CSARQGEAFF,TGCAGTGCTAGACAGGGTGAAGCTTTCTTT
NA,TRBV27,TRBJ2-1,TRBD2,CASTGLAGNNEQFF,TGTGCCAGCACGGGACTAGCGGGGAACAATGAGCAGTTCTTC
NA,TRBV4-2,TRBJ2-2,TRBD1,CASSQERGHAGELFF,TGTGCCAGCAGCCAAGAGAGGGGGCACGCCGGGGAGCTGTTTTTT
medium-sized,TRBV2,TRBJ1-5,TRBD1,CASSTDRAGNQPQHF,TGTGCCAGCAGTACCGACAGGGCAGGCAATCAGCCCCAGCATTTT
few,TRBV5-6,TRBJ2-7,NA,CASSLGSDYEQYF,TGTGCCAGCAGCTTGGGGTCGGACTACGAGCAGTACTTC
NA,TRBV15,TRBJ2-7,TRBD1,CATSDMDRVVYEQYF,TGTGCCACCAGCGATATGGACAGGGTTGTCTACGAGCAGTACTTC
NA,TRBV11-2,TRBJ2-1,NA,CASRLDHNEQFF,TGTGCCAGCAGACTCGACCACAATGAGCAGTTCTTC
once,TRBV4-2,TRBJ2-7,NA,CASSQSGTPSYEQYF,TGTGCCAGCAGCCAGTCCGGGACACCCTCCTACGAGCAGTACTTC
once,TRBV13,TRBJ2-1,NA,CASSQRGTPNEQFF,TGTGCCAGCAGCCAGCGCGGGACACCCAATGAGCAGTTCTTC
NA,TRBV29-1,TRBJ2-1,NA,CSVVGNEQFF,TGCAGCGTTGTCGGAAATGAGCAGTTCTTC
NA,TRBV4-1,TRBJ1-1,NA,CASSLFLKLDTEAFF,TGCGCCAGCAGCCTTTTCTTGAAGCTGGACACTGAAGCTTTCTTT
NA,TRBV4-3,TRBJ2-1,NA,CASSLGESSYNEQFF,TGCGCCAGCAGCCTAGGCGAGAGCTCCTACAATGAGCAGTTCTTC
NA,TRBV5-1,TRBJ2-7,NA,CASSLEGGVDEQYF,TGCGCCAGCAGCTTGGAAGGCGGGGTGGACGAGCAGTACTTC
NA,TRBV13,TRBJ2-7,NA,CASSLGTIAYEQYF,TGTGCCAGCAGCCTCGGGACCATTGCCTACGAGCAGTACTTC
NA,TRBV4-3,TRBJ2-7,NA,CASSQELGRYSYEQYF,TGCGCCAGCAGCCAAGAACTGGGACGTTACTCCTACGAGCAGTACTTC
NA,TRBV30,TRBJ1-1,TRBD1,CAWSVLGQGNTEAFF,TGTGCCTGGAGTGTACTGGGACAGGGGAACACTGAAGCTTTCTTT
few,TRBV27,TRBJ2-5,NA,CASSLRGTQETQYF,TGTGCCAGCAGTTTAAGAGGGACCCAAGAGACCCAGTACTTC
NA,TRBV19,TRBJ1-5,NA,CATTTSELSNQPQHF,TGTGCCACCACCACATCAGAGCTTAGCAATCAGCCCCAGCATTTT
NA,TRBV4-1,TRBJ2-1,TRBD1,CASSQAGTGGPNEQFF,TGCGCCAGCAGCCAGGCCGGGACAGGGGGTCCTAATGAGCAGTTCTTC
NA,TRBV4-3,TRBJ2-6,NA,CASSQDDTGRSGANVLTF,TGCGCCAGCAGCCAAGACGATACCGGACGCTCTGGGGCCAACGTCCTGACTTTC